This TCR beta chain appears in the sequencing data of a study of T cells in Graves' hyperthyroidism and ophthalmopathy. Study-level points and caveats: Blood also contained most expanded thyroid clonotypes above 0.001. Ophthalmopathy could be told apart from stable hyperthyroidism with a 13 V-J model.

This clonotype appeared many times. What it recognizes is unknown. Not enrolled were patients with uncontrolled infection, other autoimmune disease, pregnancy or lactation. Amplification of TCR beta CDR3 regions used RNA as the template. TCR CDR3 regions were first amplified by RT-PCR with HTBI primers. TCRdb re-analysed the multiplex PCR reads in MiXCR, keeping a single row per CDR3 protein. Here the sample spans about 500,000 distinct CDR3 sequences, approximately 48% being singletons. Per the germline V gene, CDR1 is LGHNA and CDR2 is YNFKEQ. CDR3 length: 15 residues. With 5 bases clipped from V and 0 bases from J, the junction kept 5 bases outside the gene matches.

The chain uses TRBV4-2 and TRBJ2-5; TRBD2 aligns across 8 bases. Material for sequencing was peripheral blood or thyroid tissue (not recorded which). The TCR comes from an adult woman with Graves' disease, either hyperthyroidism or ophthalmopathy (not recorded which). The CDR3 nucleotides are TGTGCCAGCAGCTCAACTAGCGGAAACCAAGAGACCCAGTACTTC. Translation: CASSSTSGNQETQYF.